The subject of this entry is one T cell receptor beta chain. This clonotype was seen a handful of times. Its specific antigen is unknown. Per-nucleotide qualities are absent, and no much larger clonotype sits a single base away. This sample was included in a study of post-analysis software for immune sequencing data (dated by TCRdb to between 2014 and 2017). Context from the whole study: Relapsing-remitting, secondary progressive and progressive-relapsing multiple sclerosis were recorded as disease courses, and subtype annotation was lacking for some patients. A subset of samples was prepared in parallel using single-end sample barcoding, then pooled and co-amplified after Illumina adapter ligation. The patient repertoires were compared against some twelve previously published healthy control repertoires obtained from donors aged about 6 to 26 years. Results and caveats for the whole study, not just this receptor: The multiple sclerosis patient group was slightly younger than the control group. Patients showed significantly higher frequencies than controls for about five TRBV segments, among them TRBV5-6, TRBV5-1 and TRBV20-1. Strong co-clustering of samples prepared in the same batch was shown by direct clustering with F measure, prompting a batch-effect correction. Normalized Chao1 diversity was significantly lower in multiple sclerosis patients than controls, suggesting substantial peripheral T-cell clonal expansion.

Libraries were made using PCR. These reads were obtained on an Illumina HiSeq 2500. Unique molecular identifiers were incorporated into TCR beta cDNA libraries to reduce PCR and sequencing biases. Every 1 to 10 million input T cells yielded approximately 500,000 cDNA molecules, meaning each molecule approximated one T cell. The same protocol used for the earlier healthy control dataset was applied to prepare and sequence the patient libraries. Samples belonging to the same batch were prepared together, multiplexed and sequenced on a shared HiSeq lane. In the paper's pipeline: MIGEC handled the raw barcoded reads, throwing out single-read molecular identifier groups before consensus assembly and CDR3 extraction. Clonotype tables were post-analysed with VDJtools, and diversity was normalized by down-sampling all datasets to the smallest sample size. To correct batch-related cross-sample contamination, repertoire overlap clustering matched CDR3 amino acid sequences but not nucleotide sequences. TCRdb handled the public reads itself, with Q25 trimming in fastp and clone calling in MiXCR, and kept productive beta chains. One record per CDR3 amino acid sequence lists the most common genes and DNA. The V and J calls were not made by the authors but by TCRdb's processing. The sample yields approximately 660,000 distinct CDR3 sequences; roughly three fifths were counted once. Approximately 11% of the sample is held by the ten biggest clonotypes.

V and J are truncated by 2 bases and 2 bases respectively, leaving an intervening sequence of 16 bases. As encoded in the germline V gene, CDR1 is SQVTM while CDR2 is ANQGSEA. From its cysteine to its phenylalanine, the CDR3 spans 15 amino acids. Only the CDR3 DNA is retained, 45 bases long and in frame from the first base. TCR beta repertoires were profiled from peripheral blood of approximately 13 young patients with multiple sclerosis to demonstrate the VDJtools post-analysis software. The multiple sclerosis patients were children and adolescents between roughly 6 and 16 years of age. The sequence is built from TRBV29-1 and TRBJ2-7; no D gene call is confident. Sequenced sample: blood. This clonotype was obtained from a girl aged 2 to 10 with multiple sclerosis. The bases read TGCAGCGTTGAATCTACGGGTCTCAGACCCTACGAGCAGTACTTC. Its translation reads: CSVESTGLRPYEQYF.